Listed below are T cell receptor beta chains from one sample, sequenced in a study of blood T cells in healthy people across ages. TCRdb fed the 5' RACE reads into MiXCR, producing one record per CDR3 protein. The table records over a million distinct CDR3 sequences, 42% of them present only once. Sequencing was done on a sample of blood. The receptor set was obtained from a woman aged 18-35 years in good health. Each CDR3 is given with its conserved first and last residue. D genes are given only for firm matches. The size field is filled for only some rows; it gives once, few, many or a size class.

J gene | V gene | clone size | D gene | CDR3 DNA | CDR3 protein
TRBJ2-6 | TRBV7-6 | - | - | TGTGCCAGCAGCTTAGGAGAATGGACCTCTGGGGCCAACGTCCTGACTTTC | CASSLGEWTSGANVLTF
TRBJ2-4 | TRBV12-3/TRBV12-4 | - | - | TGTGCCAGCACCTCGGGACTCCTGACTCTAGCCAAAAACATTCAGTACTTC | CASTSGLLTLAKNIQYF
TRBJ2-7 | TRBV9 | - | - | TGTGCCAGCAGCGTACAGGTTCTGGACGAGCAGTACTTC | CASSVQVLDEQYF
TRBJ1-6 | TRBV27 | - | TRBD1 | TGTGCCAGCAGTTTATCGACAGGGATTAATTCACCCCTCCACTTT | CASSLSTGINSPLHF
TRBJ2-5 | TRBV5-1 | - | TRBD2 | TGCGCCAGCAGCTTTGGGCGGGGGTTCTCGGCTGAGCAGTACTTC | CASSFGRGFSAEQYF
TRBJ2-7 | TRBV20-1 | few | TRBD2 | TGCAGTGCTAGAGCGCGACTAGCGGGCTCCTACGAGCAGTACTTC | CSARARLAGSYEQYF
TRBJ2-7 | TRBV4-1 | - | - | TGCGCCAGCAGTCGCGACCTGACGGAATACAATGAGCAGTACTTC | CASSRDLTEYNEQYF
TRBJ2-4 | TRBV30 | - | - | TGTGCCTGGGGGAAGCTCCTCAGGGGAGGTGGGTCCAAAAACATTCAGTACTTC | CAWGKLLRGGGSKNIQYF
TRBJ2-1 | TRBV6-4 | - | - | TGTGCCAGCAGTCTTAGGCGTTCAAGCGATGAGCAGTTCTTC | CASSLRRSSDEQFF
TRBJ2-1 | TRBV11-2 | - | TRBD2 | TGTGCCAGCAGCCATCCGGGACTAGCGGGAGCCTATGAGCAGTTCTTC | CASSHPGLAGAYEQFF
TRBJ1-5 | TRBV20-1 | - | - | TGCAGTGCTAATCAGGGTTATCAGCCCCAGCATTTT | CSANQGYQPQHF
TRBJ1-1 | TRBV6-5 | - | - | TGTGCCAGCAGTTACTTTTCTGGGGGGCGCGGGGTCACTGAAGCTTTCTTT | CASSYFSGGRGVTEAFF
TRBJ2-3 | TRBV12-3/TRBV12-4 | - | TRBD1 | TGTGCCAGCAGCCGACCGACAGGGGTCGGCACAGATACGCAGTATTTT | CASSRPTGVGTDTQYF
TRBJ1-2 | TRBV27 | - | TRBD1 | TGTGCCAGCAGTCTAGGACAGGAGGAAGGCTACACCTTC | CASSLGQEEGYTF
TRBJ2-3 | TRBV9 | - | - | TGTGCCAGCAGCGTATGCGCGCCGGTAGATACGCAGTATTTT | CASSVCAPVDTQYF
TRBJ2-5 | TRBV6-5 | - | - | TGTGCCGGCAGTTACTCGAATAAGTATCAGGGGACCCAGTACTTC | CAGSYSNKYQGTQYF
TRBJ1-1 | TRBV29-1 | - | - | TGCAGCGTTGCGGAGGGACCGAGGAACACTGAAGCTTTCTTT | CSVAEGPRNTEAFF
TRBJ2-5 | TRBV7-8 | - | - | TGTGCCAACAGCTTTCGCCAGAACCAAGAGACCCAGTACTTC | CANSFRQNQETQYF
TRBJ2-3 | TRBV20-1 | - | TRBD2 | TGCAGTGCTAGTAAGGCAGGCGGGGGGGAAGCAGATACGCAGTATTTT | CSASKAGGGEADTQYF
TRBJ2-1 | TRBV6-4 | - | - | TGTGCCAGCAGTGTCGAGGACAGCGCAGGAGAGCAGTTCTTC | CASSVEDSAGEQFF
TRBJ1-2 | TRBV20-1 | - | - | TGCAGTGCTACGTTCGGAGGGTCTAACTATGGCTACACCTTC | CSATFGGSNYGYTF
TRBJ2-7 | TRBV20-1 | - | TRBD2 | TGCAGTGCTACCGCGACTAGCGGGGTCTCCTACGAGCAGTACTTC | CSATATSGVSYEQYF
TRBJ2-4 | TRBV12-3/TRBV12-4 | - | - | TGTGCCAGCAGTCCAAGCCACCTAGCCAAAAACATTCAGTACTTC | CASSPSHLAKNIQYF